These 27 T cell receptor beta chains originate from one sample sequenced in a study of blood T cell repertoires in COVID-19. The assay was immunoSEQ multiplex PCR, and TCRdb's table has in-frame clones only and misses some. Seen here are around 470,000 clones, approximately 92% observed once, and the top ten hold 0.9%. The sequenced sample was peripheral blood. The receptors here all came from a young man with COVID-19, enrolled during active disease.

The V gene is TRBV28, the J gene TRBJ2-1; tentative D call: TRBD2 (6 bases). Per germline, CDR1 MDHEN and CDR2 SYDVKM. The CDR3 is 13 amino acids. Between the trimmed V and J ends, which lost 1 base and 10 bases, there was a span of 11 bases. The CDR3 nucleotides are TGTGCCAGCAGTTTATTTCAGGGAGGCGAGCAGTTCTTC. Translated: CASSLFQGGEQFF.

V is TRBV10-2 and J is TRBJ2-1; D is perhaps TRBD2 (5 bases). CDR3 length equals 14 residues. Germline loops: CDR1 WSHSY, CDR2 SAAADI. Trimming shortened V by 6 bases and J by 3 bases, and 12 bases separated the two germline ends. CDR3 DNA sequence: TGCGCCAGCAGCAGGACCGGGGACTACAATGAGCAGTTCTTC. As protein: CASSRTGDYNEQFF.

The V and J genes are TRBV20-1 and TRBJ2-7; D is perhaps TRBD2 (6 bases). The length of the CDR3 is 14 residues. CDR1 and CDR2 (germline): DFQATT, SNEGSKA (reference sequence). The V end was cut by 3 bases, the J end by 7 bases, with 19 bases between. CDR3 nucleotides: TGCAGTGCTAGTTGGAGGGGACCGACGGGTGAGCAGTACTTC. Translated, it gives CSASWRGPTGEQYF.

The V and J genes are TRBV13 and TRBJ1-5, with 9 bases fitting TRBD1. CDR1 and CDR2 from the germline V gene are PRHDT and FYEKMQ (reference sequence). CDR3 length equals 15 residues. Trimming removed 3 bases from V and 7 bases from J; junction bases left unmatched: 7. The CDR3 DNA reads TGTGCCAGCAGCTTGGGGGACAGGGCAGGGCAGCCCCAGCATTTT. Amino acids: CASSLGDRAGQPQHF.

The V call is TRBV29-1, the J call TRBJ1-1; tentatively, D is TRBD1 (5 bases). Germline V gives CDR1 SQVTM, CDR2 ANQGSEA. CDR3 length: 17 amino acids. V was trimmed by 4 bases and J by 4 bases, leaving 25 bases between them. The CDR3 DNA reads TGCAGCGTTGTTTTTGGGGGAGGGTTCTCGATTTTCACTGAAGCTTTCTTT. Its translation: CSVVFGGGFSIFTEAFF.

The V call is TRBV5-4, the J call TRBJ2-3; D gene uncertain. From germline, CDR1 is SGHNT and CDR2 YYREEE (reference sequence). The V and J ends lost 3 bases and 0 bases respectively, with 11 bases between them. The CDR3 is made up of 15 amino acids. The chain's CDR3 is CASSSTKSSTDTQYF. CDR3 DNA: TGTGCCAGCAGCTCCACAAAATCTAGCACAGATACGCAGTATTTT.

J is TRBJ2-1 and V is TRBV18, with 9 positions matching TRBD1. This CDR3 contains 14 residues. Trimming cost V 6 bases and J 10 bases; bases outside gene matches: 10. Germline assignment: CDR1 KGHSH and CDR2 LQKENI. The CDR3 loop is CASSPGQGFKEQFF. DNA of the CDR3: TGTGCCAGCTCCCCGGGACAGGGCTTTAAGGAGCAGTTCTTC.

J is TRBJ2-1 and V is TRBV11-2; no firm D call. Germline CDR1 is SGHAT and CDR2 is FQNNGV. The CDR3 runs to 15 residues. V lost 1 base to trimming and J lost 10 bases, with 17 bases between them. The CDR3 sequence: CASSLVRSDFREQFF. CDR3 DNA: TGTGCCAGCAGCTTAGTTCGGTCCGATTTCCGAGAGCAGTTCTTC.

This chain joins TRBV5-1 and TRBJ2-3; D unresolved. The CDR3 has 17 amino acids. With 2 bases removed from V and 2 bases from J, the gap between germline ends came to 18 bases. In germline, CDR1 is SGHRS, CDR2 YFSETQ. CDR3 bases: TGCGCCAGCAGCTTACAAAAAAGTCACAGATCCACAGATACGCAGTATTTT. Protein sequence: CASSLQKSHRSTDTQYF.

The V and J genes are TRBV7-6 and TRBJ2-7; 9 bases align to TRBD1. The CDR3 has 17 residues. Germline V CDR1 and CDR2: SGHVS, FNYEAQ. The V and J ends lost 4 bases and 1 base, in that order; junction bases with no gene match: 11. CDR3 DNA: TGTGCCAGCAGCTCCTCTGCGGACAGGGGTTCGTCCTACGAGCAGTACTTC. Protein product: CASSSSADRGSSYEQYF. Filled out from reference TRBV7-6 and TRBJ2-7, the complete variable domain reads GAGVSQSPRYKVTKRGQDVALRCDPISGHVSLYWYRQALGQGPEFLTYFNYEAQQDKSGLPNDRFSAERPEGSISTLTIQRTEQRDSAMYRCASSSSADRGSSYEQYFGPGTRLTVT.

The chain combines TRBV11-1 with TRBJ2-5, with D maybe TRBD2 (6 bases). In germline, CDR1 is SGHAT, CDR2 FQDESV (reference sequence). V shed 5 bases and J shed 5 bases, with 15 bases lying between them. The CDR3 loop spans 14 amino acids. CDR3 DNA sequence: TGTGCCAGCAGCCCGGGCCCTCGGGGGGAGACCCAGTACTTC. Translation: CASSPGPRGETQYF.

The J gene is TRBJ2-1, the V gene TRBV7-9; D may be TRBD1 (6 bases). Trimming shortened V by 1 base and J by 1 base, and 11 bases separated the two germline ends. The CDR3 covers 16 residues. Looked up from germline, CDR1 is SEHNR and CDR2 is FQNEAQ (reference sequence). For the CDR3, the DNA is TGTGCCAGCAGCTTAGTGGACAGAAGATCCTACAATGAGCAGTTCTTC. It yields the protein CASSLVDRRSYNEQFF.

The rearrangement uses TRBV7-9 and TRBJ2-7, with 7 bases aligning to TRBD2. The CDR3 runs 14 residues. CDR1 and CDR2 (germline): SEHNR, FQNEAQ (reference sequence). Unmatched junction bases numbered 9, after V lost 5 bases and J lost 5 bases. CDR3: CASSMTSRSDEQYF. The CDR3 DNA reads as TGTGCCAGCAGCATGACTAGCCGTTCCGACGAGCAGTACTTC.

This clone was observed a single time. The V gene is TRBV7-6, the J gene TRBJ1-6; TRBD1 aligns across 8 bases. The CDR3 totals 14 residues. The V gene's germline CDR1 is SGHVS and CDR2 FNYEAQ. V shed 5 bases and J 7 bases; nucleotides not matched to a gene: 4. CDR3 in amino acids: CASSPRQGNSPLHF. CDR3 nucleotide sequence: TGTGCCAGCAGCCCCAGACAGGGGAATTCACCCCTCCACTTT.

The rearrangement uses TRBV5-1 and TRBJ2-3; D not certain. The CDR3 has 13 residues. V lost 2 bases to trimming and J lost 5 bases, with 9 bases between them. Germline-derived CDR1 and CDR2 are SGHRS and YFSETQ. This chain's CDR3 is CASSLSFRDTQYF. In DNA form, the CDR3 reads TGCGCCAGCAGCTTAAGCTTCCGAGATACGCAGTATTTT.

The chain couples TRBV2 to TRBJ2-1, with TRBD2 matching 7 bases. Germline V lookup: CDR1 SNHLY, CDR2 FYNNEI. Losses at the gene ends were 0 bases for V and 6 bases for J; bases not matched to a gene: 2. The CDR3 totals 14 residues. The CDR3 DNA sequence: TGTGCCAGCAGTGAAGCCTGGGGGGGCAATGAGCAGTTCTTC. It codes for CASSEAWGGNEQFF.

This rearrangement joins TRBV19 to TRBJ2-1; D may be TRBD1 (5 bases). The CDR3 is made up of 16 amino acids. Germline CDR1 is LNHDA and CDR2 is SQIVND (reference sequence). V lost 3 bases, J lost 3 bases, and 15 bases lay in between. The CDR3 region is CASSIAGPILYNEQFF. CDR3 sequence (DNA): TGTGCCAGTAGTATTGCAGGGCCGATCCTCTACAATGAGCAGTTCTTC.

The table lists this clone with a few counts. The rearrangement links TRBV5-6 to TRBJ1-6; the match to TRBD1 covers 7 bases. CDR1 and CDR2 from the germline V gene are SGHDT and YYEEEE. The length of the CDR3 is 16 residues. With V trimmed by 0 bases and J by 7 bases, 7 bases remained unmatched. Here the CDR3 reads CASSLDLGQINSPLHF. The CDR3 coding sequence is TGTGCCAGCAGCTTGGACTTGGGACAGATCAATTCACCCCTCCACTTT.

The chain links TRBV27 to TRBJ1-3, with a possible D match to TRBD1 (6 bases). The ends were cut back, 5 bases at V and 7 bases at J, with 12 bases in the middle. Looked up from germline, CDR1 is MNHEY and CDR2 is SMNVEV (reference sequence). The CDR3 is made up of 13 amino acids. The CDR3 loop is CASSPTGRNTIYF. CDR3 nucleotide sequence: TGTGCCAGCAGTCCTACAGGGCGTAACACCATATATTTT.

This sequence joins TRBV20-1 and TRBJ1-5, with D hard to call. This CDR3 spans 15 amino acids. Trimming cost V 3 bases and J 4 bases, with 16 bases left between them. The germline gives CDR1 DFQATT, CDR2 SNEGSKA (reference sequence). CDR3 in amino acids: CSASLRVPGNQPQHF. As DNA, the CDR3 is TGCAGTGCTAGTTTAAGAGTCCCCGGTAATCAGCCCCAGCATTTT.

This chain connects TRBV9 to TRBJ2-7; D may be TRBD2 (5 bases). V was cut by 3 bases and J by 4 bases, with 11 bases left in between. Per the germline V gene, CDR1 is SGDLS and CDR2 is YYNGEE. The CDR3 spans 13 residues. The CDR3 protein is CASSGLPGYEQYF. The DNA for the CDR3 is TGTGCCAGCAGCGGCCTCCCGGGATACGAGCAGTACTTC.

This clone has a single count. The rearrangement links TRBV15 to TRBJ2-5, with no clear D. CDR1 is LNHNV, CDR2 YYDKDF, per germline (reference sequence). The length of the CDR3 is 14 residues. V was trimmed by 1 base and J by 1 base, leaving 7 bases between them. The CDR3 reads CATSRVLFQETQYF. DNA for the CDR3: TGTGCCACCAGCAGAGTTCTATTCCAAGAGACCCAGTACTTC.

The V gene is TRBV5-6, the J gene TRBJ2-3; 10 bases are shared with TRBD2. Losses at the gene ends were 4 bases for V and 2 bases for J; bases not matched to a gene: 7. Per the germline V gene, CDR1 is SGHDT and CDR2 is YYEEEE. The CDR3 contains 16 residues. The CDR3, as DNA: TGTGCCAGCAGCCGGCTAGCGGGGGAAAACACAGATACGCAGTATTTT. Protein product: CASSRLAGENTDTQYF.

The CDR3 is CAWSVRGFGTAGTGELFF. DNA of the CDR3: TGTGCCTGGAGTGTAAGGGGATTCGGGACGGCGGGGACCGGGGAGCTGTTTTTT. This chain connects TRBV30 to TRBJ2-2, with D possibly TRBD2 on 6 matching bases. CDR3 length equals 18 residues. V lost 0 bases, J lost 5 bases, and 22 bases lay in between. Germline CDR1 reads GTSNPN; CDR2 reads SVGIG (reference sequence).

The chain links TRBV9 to TRBJ2-1, with 12 positions matching TRBD2. V lost 3 bases to trimming and J lost 8 bases; unmatched junction nucleotides: 6. The CDR3 length is 15 residues. In germline, CDR1 is SGDLS, CDR2 YYNGEE. CDR3 coding DNA: TGTGCCAGCAGCGCTAGCGGGGGGGCCGTCGATGAGCAGTTCTTC. Translation: CASSASGGAVDEQFF.

The rearrangement joins TRBV2 to TRBJ2-3, with D possibly TRBD2 on 6 matching bases. V was cut by 4 bases and J by 2 bases, with 16 bases left in between. This CDR3 has 16 residues. Germline loops: CDR1 SNHLY, CDR2 FYNNEI. CDR3 coding DNA: TGTGCCAGCAGTGCTGTTTGGCGGGGAGACACAGATACGCAGTATTTT. As protein: CASSAVWRGDTDTQYF.

The chain joins TRBV5-4 to TRBJ2-2; D unresolved. Germline loops: CDR1 SGHNT, CDR2 YYREEE (reference sequence). The CDR3 spans 15 residues. V lost 1 base to trimming and J lost 2 bases, with 9 bases between them. DNA of the CDR3: TGTGCCAGCAGCTTGTCGGCAGGTAACACCGGGGAGCTGTTTTTT. It yields the protein CASSLSAGNTGELFF.